Presented here are 9 T cell receptor beta chains from one specimen sequenced in a study of blood T cell repertoires in COVID-19 (dated by TCRdb to 2018 to 2021). The library was prepared using the immunoSEQ multiplex PCR assay. Here the immuneACCESS table is served through TCRdb, limited to in-frame sequences with V and J called. Missing clones are a known gap in these copies; in checked studies unresolved V genes cover under half, and the rest lacks a known reason. The sample table lists some 200,000 clones, around 80% of them with a count of one. 13% to 15% of the sample goes to the ten largest clones. Input material: peripheral blood. Source of these receptors: a man aged 30 to 39 with active or convalescent COVID-19.

The genes are TRBV19 and TRBJ2-7, with 9 bases identical to TRBD2. Germline CDR1 and CDR2: LNHDA and SQIVND (reference sequence). Trimming removed 3 bases from V and 0 bases from J; junction bases left unmatched: 9. This CDR3 spans 17 amino acids. The CDR3 nucleotides read TGTGCCAGTAGTATGGCGGCCGCGGGAGGGTTCTCCTACGAGCAGTACTTC. It codes for CASSMAAAGGFSYEQYF.

J is TRBJ2-1 and V is TRBV2; TRBD1 matches at 7 bases. The CDR3 is 11 residues long. Germline V CDR1 and CDR2: SNHLY, FYNNEI. V lost 6 bases and J lost 10; bases outside the gene matches: 3. The CDR3 DNA sequence: TGTGCCAGCAGAGAACAGGGGGAGCAGTTCTTC. This gives the protein CASREQGEQFF.

This clone is a singleton in its sample. The chain combines TRBV11-3 with TRBJ1-6; D is possibly TRBD1 (5 bases). Germline V gene lookup returns CDR1 SGHNT and CDR2 YENEEA. This CDR3 region has 16 residues. Trimming removed 4 bases from V and 11 bases from J, with 21 bases in between. The CDR3 loop is CASSSPPQDSFAPLHF. CDR3 in DNA: TGTGCCAGCAGCTCCCCGCCACAGGATTCCTTTGCACCCCTCCACTTT. Full variable domain (missing parts from reference TRBV11-3 and TRBJ1-6): EAGVVQSPRYKIIEKKQPVAFWCNPISGHNTLYWYLQNLGQGPELLIRYENEEAVDDSQLPKDRFSAERLKGVDSTLKIQPAELGDSAVYLCASSSPPQDSFAPLHFGNGTRLTVT.

This chain links TRBV4-1 with TRBJ1-2; D is perhaps TRBD1 (6 bases). V gave up 4 bases and J gave up 9 bases, with 21 bases separating them. The germline V gene encodes CDR1 MGHRA and CDR2 YSYEKL. The CDR3 runs to 15 residues. The CDR3 spells CASSLWDIPRSRYTF. The CDR3 bases are TGCGCCAGCAGCCTGTGGGACATCCCCCGCTCCCGCTACACCTTC.

V usage is TRBV3-1 (or the pseudogene TRBV3-2) and J usage is TRBJ1-1, with D perhaps matching TRBD1 (5 bases). The CDR3 spans 16 residues. Trimming took 3 bases from V and 3 from J, leaving 17 bases between them. Germline V gene sequence: CDR1 LGHDT, CDR2 YNNKEL (reference sequence). The CDR3 coding sequence is TGTGCCAGCAGCCACGATAAGAAGGGGCGCGACACTGAAGCTTTCTTT. Protein sequence: CASSHDKKGRDTEAFF.

V usage is TRBV28 and J usage is TRBJ1-2; D perhaps matches TRBD1 (5 bases). CDR3 length: 12 residues. V dropped 5 bases and J dropped 3 bases, with 7 bases sitting between them. The germline V gene encodes CDR1 MDHEN and CDR2 SYDVKM. The CDR3 DNA follows: TGTGCCAGCAGTGGACAAGACTATGGCTACACCTTC. Translating it yields CASSGQDYGYTF.

A single count supports this clone. The chain links TRBV10-3 to TRBJ1-1; the match to TRBD1 covers 7 bases. The CDR3 consists of 14 residues. V lost 3 bases to trimming and J lost 0 bases; unmatched junction nucleotides: 1. Germline V gene lookup returns CDR1 ENHRY and CDR2 SYGVKD. The CDR3 spells CAISDRGVNTEAFF. In DNA form, the CDR3 reads TGTGCCATCAGTGACAGGGGGGTGAACACTGAAGCTTTCTTT.

V usage is TRBV28 and J usage is TRBJ2-5, with 7 bases lining up with TRBD1. Germline V gene lookup returns CDR1 MDHEN and CDR2 SYDVKM. This CDR3 is built from 12 residues. The J segment lost 6 bases and the V segment lost 6 bases, leaving 4 bases of the junction unmatched. The CDR3 coding sequence is TGTGCCAGCAGACAGGGGAAGAAGACCCAGTACTTC. As protein: CASRQGKKTQYF.

V gene TRBV11-3 combines with J gene TRBJ1-4; the D gene is possibly TRBD1 (6 bases). Germline V lookup: CDR1 SGHNT, CDR2 YENEEA. The CDR3 is 14 residues long. Trimming left V 3 bases short and J 6 bases short, with 11 bases between. CDR3 protein: CASSLTGRDEKLFF. CDR3 nucleotide sequence: TGTGCCAGCAGCTTGACAGGACGGGATGAAAAACTGTTTTTT. The full variable domain, completed using reference TRBV11-3 and TRBJ1-4, is EAGVVQSPRYKIIEKKQPVAFWCNPISGHNTLYWYLQNLGQGPELLIRYENEEAVDDSQLPKDRFSAERLKGVDSTLKIQPAELGDSAVYLCASSLTGRDEKLFFGSGTQLSVL.